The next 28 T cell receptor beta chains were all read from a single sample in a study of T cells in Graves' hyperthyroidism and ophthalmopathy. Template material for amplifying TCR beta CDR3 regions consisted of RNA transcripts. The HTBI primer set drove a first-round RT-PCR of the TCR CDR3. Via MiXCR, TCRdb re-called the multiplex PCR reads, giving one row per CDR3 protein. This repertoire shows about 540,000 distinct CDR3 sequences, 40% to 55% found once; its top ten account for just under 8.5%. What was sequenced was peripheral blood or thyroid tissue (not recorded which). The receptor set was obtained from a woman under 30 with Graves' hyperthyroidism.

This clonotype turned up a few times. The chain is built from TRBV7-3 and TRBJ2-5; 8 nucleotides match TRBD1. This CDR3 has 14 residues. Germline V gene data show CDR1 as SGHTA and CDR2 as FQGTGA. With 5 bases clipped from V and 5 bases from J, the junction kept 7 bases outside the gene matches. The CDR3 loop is CASSQQGGTETQYF. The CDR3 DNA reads TGTGCCAGCAGCCAACAGGGGGGTACGGAGACCCAGTACTTC.

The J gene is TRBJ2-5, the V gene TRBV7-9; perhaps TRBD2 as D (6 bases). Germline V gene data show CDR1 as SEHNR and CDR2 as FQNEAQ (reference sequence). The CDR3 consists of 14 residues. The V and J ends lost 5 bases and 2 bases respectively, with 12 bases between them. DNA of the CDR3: TGTGCCAGCAGCCCCCGACTAGGGCAAGAGACCCAGTACTTC. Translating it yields CASSPRLGQETQYF.

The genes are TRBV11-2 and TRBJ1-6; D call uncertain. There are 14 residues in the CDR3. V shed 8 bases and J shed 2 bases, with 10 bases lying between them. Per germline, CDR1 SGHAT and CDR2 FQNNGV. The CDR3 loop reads CASGDDPYNSPLHF. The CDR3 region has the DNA TGTGCCAGCGGCGACGACCCCTATAATTCACCCCTCCACTTT.

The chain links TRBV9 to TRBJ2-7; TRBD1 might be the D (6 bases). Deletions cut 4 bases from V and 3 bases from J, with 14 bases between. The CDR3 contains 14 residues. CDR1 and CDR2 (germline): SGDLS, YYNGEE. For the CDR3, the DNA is TGTGCCAGCAGCCTCTTTGGGACATACTACGAGCAGTACTTC. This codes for CASSLFGTYYEQYF. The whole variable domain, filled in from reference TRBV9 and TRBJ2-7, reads DSGVTQTPKHLITATGQRVTLRCSPRSGDLSVYWYQQSLDQGLQFLIQYYNGEERAKGNILERFSAQQFPDLHSELNLSSLELGDSALYFCASSLFGTYYEQYFGPGTRLTVT.

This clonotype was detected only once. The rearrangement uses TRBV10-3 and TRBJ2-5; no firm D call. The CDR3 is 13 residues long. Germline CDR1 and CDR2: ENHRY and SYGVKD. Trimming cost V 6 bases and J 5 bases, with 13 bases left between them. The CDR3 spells CAISPDIGETQYF. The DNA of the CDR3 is TGTGCCATCAGCCCCGACATAGGGGAGACCCAGTACTTC.

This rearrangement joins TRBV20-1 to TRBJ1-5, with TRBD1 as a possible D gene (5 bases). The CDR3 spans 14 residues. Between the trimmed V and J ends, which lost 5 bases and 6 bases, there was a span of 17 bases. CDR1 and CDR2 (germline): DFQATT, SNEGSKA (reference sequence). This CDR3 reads CSALSPGGGQPQHF. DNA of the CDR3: TGCAGTGCTCTGAGCCCCGGGGGTGGTCAGCCCCAGCATTTT.

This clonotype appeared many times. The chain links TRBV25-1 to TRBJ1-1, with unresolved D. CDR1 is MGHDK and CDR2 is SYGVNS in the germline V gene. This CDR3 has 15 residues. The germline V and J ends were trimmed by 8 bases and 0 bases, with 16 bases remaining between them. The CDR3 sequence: CASAPPMSVNTEAFF. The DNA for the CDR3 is TGTGCCAGCGCTCCCCCAATGTCCGTGAACACTGAAGCTTTCTTT.

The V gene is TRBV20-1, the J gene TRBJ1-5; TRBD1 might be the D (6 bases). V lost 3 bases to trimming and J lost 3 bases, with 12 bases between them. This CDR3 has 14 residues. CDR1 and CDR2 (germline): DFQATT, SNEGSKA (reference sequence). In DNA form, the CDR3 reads TGCAGTGCTAGGCGGGCAGGGGCCAATCAGCCCCAGCATTTT. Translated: CSARRAGANQPQHF.

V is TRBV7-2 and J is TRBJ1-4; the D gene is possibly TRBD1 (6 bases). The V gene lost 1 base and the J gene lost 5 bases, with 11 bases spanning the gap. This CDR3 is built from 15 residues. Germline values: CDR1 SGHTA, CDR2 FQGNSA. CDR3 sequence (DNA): TGTGCCAGCAGCTTAGACTGGGGGCTGAATGAAAAACTGTTTTTT. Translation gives CASSLDWGLNEKLFF. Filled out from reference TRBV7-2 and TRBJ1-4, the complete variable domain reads GAGVSQSPSNKVTEKGKDVELRCDPISGHTALYWYRQSLGQGLEFLIYFQGNSAPDKSGLPSDRFSAERTGGSVSTLTIQRTQQEDSAVYLCASSLDWGLNEKLFFGSGTQLSVL.

CDR3 sequence: CSAKTGGPYEQYF. The CDR3 DNA sequence: TGCAGTGCTAAGACAGGGGGTCCCTACGAGCAGTACTTC. The chain carries TRBV20-1 and TRBJ2-7, with 9 bases fitting TRBD1. CDR3 length: 13 amino acids. The J segment lost 2 bases and the V segment lost 4 bases, leaving 3 bases of the junction unmatched. Germline lookup yields CDR1 DFQATT and CDR2 SNEGSKA (reference sequence).

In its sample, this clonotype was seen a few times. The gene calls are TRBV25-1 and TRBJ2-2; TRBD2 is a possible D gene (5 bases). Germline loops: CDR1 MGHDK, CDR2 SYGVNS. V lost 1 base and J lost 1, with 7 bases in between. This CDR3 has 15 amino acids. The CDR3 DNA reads TGTGCCAGCAGTGAATTCGGAGGGAACACCGGGGAGCTGTTTTTT. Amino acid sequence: CASSEFGGNTGELFF.

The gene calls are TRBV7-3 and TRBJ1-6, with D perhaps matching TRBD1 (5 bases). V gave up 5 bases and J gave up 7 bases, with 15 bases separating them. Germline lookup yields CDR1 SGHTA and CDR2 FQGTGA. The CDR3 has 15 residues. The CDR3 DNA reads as TGTGCCAGCAGCCAAGTGCAGGGAAGCAATTCACCCCTCCACTTT. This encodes CASSQVQGSNSPLHF.

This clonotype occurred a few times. In DNA, the CDR3 is TGTGCCAGCAGTTTAGCGCTTGGGAGGACCATGAACACTGAAGCTTTCTTT. This sequence encodes CASSLALGRTMNTEAFF. The chain has TRBV12-3 or TRBV12-4 and TRBJ1-1; D not resolved. The CDR3 consists of 17 residues. V lost 0 bases to trimming and J lost 0 bases, with 14 bases between them.

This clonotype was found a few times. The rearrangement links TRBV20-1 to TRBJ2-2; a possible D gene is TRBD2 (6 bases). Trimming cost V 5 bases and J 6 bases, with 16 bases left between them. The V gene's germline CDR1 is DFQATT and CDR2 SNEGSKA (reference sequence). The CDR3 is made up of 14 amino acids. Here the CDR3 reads CSAPFGGSAGELFF. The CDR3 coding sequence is TGCAGTGCTCCCTTCGGGGGATCAGCCGGGGAGCTGTTTTTT.

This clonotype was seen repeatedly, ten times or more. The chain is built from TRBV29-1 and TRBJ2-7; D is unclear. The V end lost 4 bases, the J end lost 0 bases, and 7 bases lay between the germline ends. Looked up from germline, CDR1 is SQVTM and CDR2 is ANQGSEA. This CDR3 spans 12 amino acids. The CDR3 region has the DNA TGCAGCGTTGGGCAGGTCTCCTACGAGCAGTACTTC. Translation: CSVGQVSYEQYF.

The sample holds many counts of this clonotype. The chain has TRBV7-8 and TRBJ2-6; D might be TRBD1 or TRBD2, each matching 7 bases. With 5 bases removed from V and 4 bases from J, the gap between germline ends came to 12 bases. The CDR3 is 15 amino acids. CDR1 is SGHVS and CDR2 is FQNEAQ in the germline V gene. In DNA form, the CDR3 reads TGTGCCAGCAGCCAGGGGGGGCGCGGGGCCAACGTCCTGACTTTC. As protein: CASSQGGRGANVLTF. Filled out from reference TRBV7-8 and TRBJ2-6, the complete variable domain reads GAGVSQSPRYKVAKRGQDVALRCDPISGHVSLFWYQQALGQGPEFLTYFQNEAQLDKSGLPSDRFFAERPEGSVSTLKIQRTQQEDSAVYLCASSQGGRGANVLTFGAGSRLTVL.

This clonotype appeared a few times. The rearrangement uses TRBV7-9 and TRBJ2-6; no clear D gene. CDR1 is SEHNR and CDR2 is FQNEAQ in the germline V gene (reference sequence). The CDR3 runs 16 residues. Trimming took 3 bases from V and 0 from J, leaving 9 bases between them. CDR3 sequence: CASSLPGFSGANVLTF. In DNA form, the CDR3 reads TGTGCCAGCAGCTTGCCCGGATTCTCTGGGGCCAACGTCCTGACTTTC.

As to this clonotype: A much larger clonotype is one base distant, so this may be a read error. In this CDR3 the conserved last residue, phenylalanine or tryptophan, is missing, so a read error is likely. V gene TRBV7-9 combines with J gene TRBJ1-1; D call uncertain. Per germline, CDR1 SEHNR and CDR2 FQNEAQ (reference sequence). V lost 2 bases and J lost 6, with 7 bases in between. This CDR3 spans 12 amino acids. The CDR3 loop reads CASSLTGAEAFS. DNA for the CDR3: TGTGCCAGCAGCTTAACTGGGGCTGAAGCTTTCTCT.

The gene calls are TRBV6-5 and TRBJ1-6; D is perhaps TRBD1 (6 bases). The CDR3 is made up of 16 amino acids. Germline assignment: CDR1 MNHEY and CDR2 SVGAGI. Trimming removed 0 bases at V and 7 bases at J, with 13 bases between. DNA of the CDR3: TGTGCCAGCAGTTACTCCGGACGGACAGCGAATTCACCCCTCCACTTT. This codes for CASSYSGRTANSPLHF.

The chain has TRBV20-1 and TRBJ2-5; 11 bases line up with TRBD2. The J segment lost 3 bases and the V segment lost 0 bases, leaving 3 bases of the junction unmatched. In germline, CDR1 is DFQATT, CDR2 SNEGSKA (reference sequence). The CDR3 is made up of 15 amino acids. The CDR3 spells CSAREGTSGEETQYF. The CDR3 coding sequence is TGCAGTGCTAGAGAGGGGACTAGCGGTGAAGAGACCCAGTACTTC.

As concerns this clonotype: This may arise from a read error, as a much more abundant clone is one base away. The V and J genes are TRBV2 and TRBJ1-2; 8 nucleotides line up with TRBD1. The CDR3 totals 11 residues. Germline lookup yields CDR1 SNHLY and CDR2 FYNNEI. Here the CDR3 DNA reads TGTGCCAGCGGACAGGGCTATGGCTACATCTTC. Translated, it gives CASGQGYGYIF. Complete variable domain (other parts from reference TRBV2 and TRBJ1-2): EPEVTQTPSHQVTQMGQEVILRCVPISNHLYFYWYRQILGQKVEFLVSFYNNEISEKSEIFDDQFSVERPDGSNFTLKIRSTKLEDSAMYFCASGQGYGYIFGSGTRLTVV.

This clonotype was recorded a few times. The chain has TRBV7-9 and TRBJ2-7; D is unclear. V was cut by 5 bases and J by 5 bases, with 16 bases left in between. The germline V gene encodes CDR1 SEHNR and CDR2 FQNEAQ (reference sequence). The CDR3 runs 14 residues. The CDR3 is CASSPLTPSDEQYF. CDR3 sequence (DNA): TGTGCCAGCAGCCCCCTTACCCCGAGCGACGAGCAGTACTTC.

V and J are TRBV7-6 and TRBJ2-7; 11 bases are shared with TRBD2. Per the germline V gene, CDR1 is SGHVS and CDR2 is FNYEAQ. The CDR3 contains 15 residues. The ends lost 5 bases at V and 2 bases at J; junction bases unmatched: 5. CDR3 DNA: TGTGCCAGCAGCCCACTAGCGGGGGCCCCCTACGAGCAGTACTTC. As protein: CASSPLAGAPYEQYF.

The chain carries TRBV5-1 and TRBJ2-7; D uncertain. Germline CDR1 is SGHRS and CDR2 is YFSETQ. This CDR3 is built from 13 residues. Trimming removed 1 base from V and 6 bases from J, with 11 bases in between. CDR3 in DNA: TGCGCCAGCAGCTTGTCCATCGTGGGCGAGCAGTACTTC. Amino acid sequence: CASSLSIVGEQYF.

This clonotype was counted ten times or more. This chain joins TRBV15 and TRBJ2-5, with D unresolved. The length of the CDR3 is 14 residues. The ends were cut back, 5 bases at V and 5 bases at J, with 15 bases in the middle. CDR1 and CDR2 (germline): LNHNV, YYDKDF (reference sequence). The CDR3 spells CATSGVTRDETQYF. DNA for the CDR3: TGTGCCACCAGCGGAGTAACACGCGATGAGACCCAGTACTTC.

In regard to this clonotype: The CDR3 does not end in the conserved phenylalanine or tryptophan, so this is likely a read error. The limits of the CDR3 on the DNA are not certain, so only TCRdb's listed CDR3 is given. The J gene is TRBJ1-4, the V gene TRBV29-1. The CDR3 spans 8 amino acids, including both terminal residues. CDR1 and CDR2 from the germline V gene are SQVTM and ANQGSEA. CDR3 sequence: CSVGPGLA.

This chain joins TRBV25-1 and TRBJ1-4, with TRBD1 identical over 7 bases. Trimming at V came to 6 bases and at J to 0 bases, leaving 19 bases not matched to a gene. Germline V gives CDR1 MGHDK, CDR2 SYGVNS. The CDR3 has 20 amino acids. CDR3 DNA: TGTGCCAGCAGCACTCCCCGGAGGGGGCTCAGCCCATCAACTAATGAAAAACTGTTTTTT. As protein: CASSTPRRGLSPSTNEKLFF.

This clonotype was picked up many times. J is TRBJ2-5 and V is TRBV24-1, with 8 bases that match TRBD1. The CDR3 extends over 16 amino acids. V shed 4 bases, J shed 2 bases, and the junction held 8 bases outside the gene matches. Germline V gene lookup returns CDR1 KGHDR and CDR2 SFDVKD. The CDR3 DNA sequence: TGTGCCACCAGTGACCCGGGACAGGATGGGCAAGAGACCCAGTACTTC. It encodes CATSDPGQDGQETQYF.